This passage covers 3 T cell receptor beta chains from one sample sequenced in a study of low-dose radiotherapy and immunotherapy resistance in tumors. As for time point: after trial treatment. The treatment was: LDRT plus nivolumab, ipilimumab, low-dose cyclophosphamide and aspirin (RACIN trial). Over about 18 PCR cycles, TCRs were amplified from a constant-region primer and V-primer adapter. One entry per CDR3 protein results from TCRdb running MiXCR on the reads. The table has roughly 48,000 distinct CDR3 sequences, around 34% seen once. The source material was PBMCs, sampled after low-dose radiotherapy plus immunotherapy. The receptors originated from a male donor with rectosigmoid adenocarcinoma.

The chain employs TRBV5-1 and TRBJ1-4; TRBD1 is a possible D gene (5 bases). Germline loops: CDR1 SGHRS, CDR2 YFSETQ. The ends were cut back, 5 bases at V and 8 bases at J, with 19 bases in the middle. The CDR3 is made up of 15 amino acids. The CDR3 DNA is TGCGCCAGCAGGGGAGACAGCCTCCCGACGGAAAAACTGTTTTTT. Translating gives CASRGDSLPTEKLFF.

The chain carries TRBV14 and TRBJ2-1, with a possible D match to TRBD2 (6 bases). The CDR3 covers 15 residues. The germline CDR1 and CDR2 sequences are SGHDN and FVKESK. Trimming left V 6 bases short and J 7 bases short, with 19 bases between. CDR3 in amino acids: CASRPRTPGDNEQFF. The CDR3 coding sequence is TGTGCCAGCAGACCCAGAACCCCGGGGGATAATGAGCAGTTCTTC.

There are many counts of this clonotype. The DNA for the CDR3 is TGTGCCAGCAGTTACGGGGACACGGATGAGCAGTTCTTC. Residues: CASSYGDTDEQFF. This sequence joins TRBV6-2 or TRBV6-3 and TRBJ2-1; possible D gene TRBD1, 6 bases. Between the trimmed V and J ends, which lost 2 bases and 8 bases, there was a span of 10 bases. This CDR3 comprises 13 residues. CDR1 and CDR2 from the germline V gene are MNHEY and SVGEGT.